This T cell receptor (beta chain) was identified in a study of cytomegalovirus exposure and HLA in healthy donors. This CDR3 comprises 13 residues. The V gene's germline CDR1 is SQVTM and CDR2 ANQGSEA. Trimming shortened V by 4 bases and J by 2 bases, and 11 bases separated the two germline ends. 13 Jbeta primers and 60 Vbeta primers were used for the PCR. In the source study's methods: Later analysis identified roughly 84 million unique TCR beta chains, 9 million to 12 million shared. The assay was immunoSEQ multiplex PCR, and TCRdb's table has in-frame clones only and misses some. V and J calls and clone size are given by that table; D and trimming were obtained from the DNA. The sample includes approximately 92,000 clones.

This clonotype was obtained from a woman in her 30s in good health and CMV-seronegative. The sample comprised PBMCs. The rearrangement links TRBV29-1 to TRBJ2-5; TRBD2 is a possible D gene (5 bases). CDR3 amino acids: CSVVLGVQETQYF. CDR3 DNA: TGCAGCGTTGTTCTGGGAGTTCAAGAGACCCAGTACTTC.